What follows describes a single T cell receptor beta chain. Its specificity is unknown. The data originate from a study of cytomegalovirus exposure and HLA in healthy donors. Donors had nominal health at sampling but likely had unrecorded immune exposures. The PCR had 60 Vbeta and 13 Jbeta primers. Methods used by the authors: Approximately 83 million unique TCR beta chains, roughly 11 million shared, were counted in a later analysis. Assay: immunoSEQ multiplex PCR; the TCRdb copy retains only in-frame clones and omits some. From that table come the V and J calls and clone size; the DNA was used to work out D and trimming. The repertoire has roughly 90,000 clones, about four fifths of them found once; the top ten carry nearly 3.5%. Study observations and caveats: Later analysis identified 16,000 or so TCR beta sequences associated with HLA alleles, using a false discovery rate threshold of 0.05.

Sequenced material: PBMCs. The source is a man aged 25-45 years in good health and CMV-seropositive.

In nucleotides, the CDR3 is TGTGCCAGCAGTTCCGGGGGGTTTGGCGAAAGGACTTACGAGCAGTACTTC. Its protein product is CASSSGGFGERTYEQYF. This rearrangement joins TRBV28 to TRBJ2-7; 7 bases are a match to TRBD2. The ends lost 4 bases at V and 4 bases at J; junction bases unmatched: 16. The V gene's germline CDR1 is MDHEN and CDR2 SYDVKM. There are 17 residues in the CDR3.